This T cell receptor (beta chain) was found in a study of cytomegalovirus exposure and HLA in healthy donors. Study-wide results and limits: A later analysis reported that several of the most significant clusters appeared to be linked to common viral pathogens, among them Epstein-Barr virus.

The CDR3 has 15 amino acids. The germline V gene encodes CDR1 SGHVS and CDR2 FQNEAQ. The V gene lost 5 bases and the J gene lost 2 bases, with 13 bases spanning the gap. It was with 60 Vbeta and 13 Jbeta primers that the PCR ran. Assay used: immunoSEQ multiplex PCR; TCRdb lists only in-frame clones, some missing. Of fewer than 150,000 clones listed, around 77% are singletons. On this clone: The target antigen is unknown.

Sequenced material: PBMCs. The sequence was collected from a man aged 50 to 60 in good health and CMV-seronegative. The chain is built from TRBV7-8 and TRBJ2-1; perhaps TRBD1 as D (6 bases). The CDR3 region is CASSQTGMAYNEQFF. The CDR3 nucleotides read TGTGCCAGCAGCCAAACAGGGATGGCCTACAATGAGCAGTTCTTC.